The next 13 T cell receptor beta chains were all read from a single sample in a study of cytomegalovirus exposure and HLA in healthy donors. Researchers ran the PCR with 60 Vbeta and 13 Jbeta primers. Data came from immunoSEQ multiplex PCR; TCRdb stores just in-frame clones and leaves some out. The table includes approximately 110,000 clones, around 72% detected once. Sequenced: PBMCs. Receptors were obtained from a male donor in good health and CMV-seronegative.

V and J are TRBV2 and TRBJ2-1; D call uncertain. V lost 7 bases, J lost 3 bases, and 4 bases lay in between. Germline assignment: CDR1 SNHLY and CDR2 FYNNEI. There are 11 residues in the CDR3. CDR3 residues: CASTNYNEQFF. The DNA of the CDR3 is TGTGCCAGCACCAACTACAATGAGCAGTTCTTC.

V and J are TRBV7-9 and TRBJ1-2; D unresolved. Looked up from germline, CDR1 is SEHNR and CDR2 is FQNEAQ (reference sequence). V lost 5 bases to trimming and J lost 2 bases, with 12 bases between them. This CDR3 has 14 residues. In nucleotides, the CDR3 is TGTGCCAGCAGCCAGGCGGGGTCCAACTATGGCTACACCTTC. Protein product: CASSQAGSNYGYTF.

The V gene is TRBV13, the J gene TRBJ2-2; perhaps TRBD2 as D (5 bases). CDR1 is PRHDT, CDR2 FYEKMQ, per germline (reference sequence). The CDR3 covers 15 residues. The ends were cut back, 8 bases at V and 0 bases at J, with 13 bases in the middle. CDR3 residues: CASLPGSANTGELFF. The CDR3 DNA follows: TGTGCCAGCCTCCCGGGGAGCGCGAACACCGGGGAGCTGTTTTTT.

The chain joins TRBV2 to TRBJ2-5; 9 nucleotides agree with TRBD1. The CDR3 is made up of 13 amino acids. Germline values: CDR1 SNHLY, CDR2 FYNNEI. Losses at the gene ends were 4 bases for V and 5 bases for J; bases not matched to a gene: 2. The CDR3 region is CASSGTGEETQYF. CDR3 nucleotide sequence: TGTGCCAGCAGTGGGACAGGGGAGGAGACCCAGTACTTC.

J is TRBJ2-2 and V is TRBV28; 12 positions match TRBD2. Germline V CDR1 and CDR2: MDHEN, SYDVKM. With 4 bases clipped from V and 6 bases from J, the junction kept 12 bases outside the gene matches. CDR3 length equals 18 residues. The CDR3 nucleotides are TGTGCCAGCAGTTCCATCAGACTAGCGGGAGCTAGGGCCGGGGAGCTGTTTTTT. The encoded protein is CASSSIRLAGARAGELFF.

A remark on this clone: At one of its ends the junction is not consistent with the germline gene, which may arise from a read error. The J gene is TRBJ1-5, the V gene TRBV7-9, with D possibly matching TRBD1 (5 bases). The CDR3 runs to 14 residues. Germline values: CDR1 SEHNR, CDR2 FQNEAQ (reference sequence). The CDR3 nucleotides read TGTTCCAGCAGCCTGGATTGGGGGGTGTGGCCCCAGCATTTT. Protein sequence: CSSSLDWGVWPQHF.

V and J are TRBV7-3 and TRBJ2-3; TRBD2 agrees at 8 bases. Trimming removed 0 bases from V and 1 base from J; junction bases left unmatched: 6. The CDR3 runs 17 residues. The germline V gene encodes CDR1 SGHTA and CDR2 FQGTGA. CDR3 sequence reads: CASSLTGPTSGTDTQYF. The CDR3, as DNA: TGTGCCAGCAGCTTAACTGGGCCGACTAGCGGCACAGATACGCAGTATTTT.

V usage is TRBV7-9 and J usage is TRBJ1-2, with a possible D match to TRBD1 (6 bases). This CDR3 has 14 residues. V was shortened by 3 bases and J by 0 bases, with 8 bases between the two germline ends. From germline, CDR1 is SEHNR and CDR2 FQNEAQ (reference sequence). The CDR3 spells CASSFRGANYGYTF. In DNA, the CDR3 is TGTGCCAGCAGCTTCAGGGGAGCTAACTATGGCTACACCTTC.

This clone was counted a few times. This chain joins TRBV19 and TRBJ2-7; 10 positions match TRBD2. The V segment lost 3 bases and the J segment 0 bases; nucleotides outside the gene matches: 2. The CDR3 spans 15 residues. Germline V gene lookup returns CDR1 LNHDA and CDR2 SQIVND (reference sequence). This chain's CDR3 is CASSMASGSSYEQYF. For the CDR3, the DNA is TGTGCCAGTAGTATGGCTAGCGGGAGCTCCTACGAGCAGTACTTC.

The rearrangement uses TRBV28 and TRBJ1-2; maybe TRBD1 (6 bases). The CDR3 is made up of 14 amino acids. V was shortened by 2 bases and J by 4 bases, with 11 bases between the two germline ends. Germline CDR1 and CDR2: MDHEN and SYDVKM. CDR3 DNA: TGTGCCAGCAGTTTACGGGACATCCCCTATGGCTACACCTTC. Protein product: CASSLRDIPYGYTF.

As DNA, the CDR3 is TGTGCCAGTAGTTACTGGACAGAAAGCGATGGCTACACCTTC. Protein product: CASSYWTESDGYTF. This sequence joins TRBV19 and TRBJ1-2; TRBD1 is a possible D gene (6 bases). V lost 5 bases and J 6 bases, leaving 16 bases between the germline ends. The CDR3 is 14 amino acids. CDR1 is LNHDA, CDR2 SQIVND, per germline (reference sequence).

V is TRBV18 and J is TRBJ2-2; the match to TRBD1 covers 7 bases. Losses at the gene ends were 6 bases for V and 0 bases for J; bases not matched to a gene: 1. The germline CDR1 and CDR2 sequences are KGHSH and LQKENI. CDR3 length: 14 residues. DNA of the CDR3: TGTGCCAGCTCGGGGACAGCGAACACCGGGGAGCTGTTTTTT. Translated, it gives CASSGTANTGELFF.

This chain connects TRBV19 to TRBJ2-3, with D possibly TRBD2 on 5 matching bases. V shed 5 bases and J shed 4 bases, with 16 bases lying between them. This CDR3 spans 15 amino acids. Germline V lookup: CDR1 LNHDA, CDR2 SQIVND (reference sequence). The CDR3 nucleotides are TGTGCCAGTAGTCGAGGTGGGAGTAGCCCAGATACGCAGTATTTT. Translation: CASSRGGSSPDTQYF. Variable domain in full (rest from reference TRBV19 and TRBJ2-3): DGGITQSPKYLFRKEGQNVTLSCEQNLNHDAMYWYRQDPGQGLRLIYYSQIVNDFQKGDIAEGYSVSREKKESFPLTVTSAQKNPTAFYLCASSRGGSSPDTQYFGPGTRLTVL.